The T cell receptor (beta chain) described here comes from a study of blood T cell repertoires in COVID-19. Per the original data handling: Amplified reference gene primers provided the basis for estimating nucleated cell counts. Clones were read by immunoSEQ multiplex PCR, and TCRdb kept only the in-frame ones, dropping some. V and J calls and clone size are copied from that table; D and trimming were computed from the DNA. This sample has under 400,000 clones; roughly 86% occur once, and the top ten carry 0.95% to 1.1%. Participants were aged 18 to 89 years, lived in 20 to 30 US areas, and enrolled virtually. A COVID-19 case was met by exposed participants within 2 weeks before study entry. V dropped 4 bases and J dropped 5; count of bases not matched to a gene: 5. Germline V gene sequence: CDR1 SGHNT, CDR2 YYREEE (reference sequence). This CDR3 has 13 amino acids.

This TCR was sampled from a woman aged 25 to 45 who had been exposed to COVID-19. Material for sequencing was PBMCs or T cells enriched from blood (not recorded which). The rearrangement links TRBV5-4 to TRBJ2-7; 8 positions agree with TRBD1. The CDR3, as DNA: TGTGCCAGCAGCCTACAGGGGGTCGACGAGCAGTACTTC. It yields the protein CASSLQGVDEQYF.